This TCR beta chain appears in the sequencing data of a study of T cell responses to AZD1222 COVID-19 vaccine. Regarding the study as a whole: The study identified only five or six AZD1222 recipients as seropositive at baseline. Possibly, clonal diversity was underestimated; donors were largely white British and included more females. Researchers report vaccine-associated CD4 TCRs spanning spike, with dominance at 160-218 and 743-854.

TCRdb keeps only in-frame clones here, not all; method: immunoSEQ multiplex PCR. This table has about 56,000 clones, 80% to 90% appearing once. Worth noting for this clone: Its specificity is unknown.

The germline gives CDR1 SGHVS, CDR2 FQNEAQ. This CDR3 has 16 amino acids. Trimming left V 6 bases short and J 2 bases short, with 17 bases between. This clonotype originated in an adult in good health. The chain employs TRBV7-8 and TRBJ1-5; D is unresolved. The sequencing here drew on peripheral blood, taken on day 0 of AZD1222 vaccination. CDR3 in DNA: TGTGCCAGCAGTCGCATGGGGATTCAAGGCAATCAGCCCCAGCATTTT. This codes for CASSRMGIQGNQPQHF.